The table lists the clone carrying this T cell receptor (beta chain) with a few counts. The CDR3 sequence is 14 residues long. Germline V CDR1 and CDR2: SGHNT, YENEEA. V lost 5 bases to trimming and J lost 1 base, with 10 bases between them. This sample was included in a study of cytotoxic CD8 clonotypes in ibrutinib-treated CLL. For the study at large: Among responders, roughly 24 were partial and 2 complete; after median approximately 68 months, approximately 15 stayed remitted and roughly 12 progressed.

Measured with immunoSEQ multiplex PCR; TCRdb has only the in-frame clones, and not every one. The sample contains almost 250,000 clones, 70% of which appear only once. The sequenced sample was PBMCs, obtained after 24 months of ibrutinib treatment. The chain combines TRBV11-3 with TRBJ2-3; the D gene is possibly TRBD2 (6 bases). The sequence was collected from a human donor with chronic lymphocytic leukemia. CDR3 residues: CASSPTGGTDTQYF. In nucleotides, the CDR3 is TGTGCCAGCAGCCCCACGGGGGGCACAGATACGCAGTATTTT.